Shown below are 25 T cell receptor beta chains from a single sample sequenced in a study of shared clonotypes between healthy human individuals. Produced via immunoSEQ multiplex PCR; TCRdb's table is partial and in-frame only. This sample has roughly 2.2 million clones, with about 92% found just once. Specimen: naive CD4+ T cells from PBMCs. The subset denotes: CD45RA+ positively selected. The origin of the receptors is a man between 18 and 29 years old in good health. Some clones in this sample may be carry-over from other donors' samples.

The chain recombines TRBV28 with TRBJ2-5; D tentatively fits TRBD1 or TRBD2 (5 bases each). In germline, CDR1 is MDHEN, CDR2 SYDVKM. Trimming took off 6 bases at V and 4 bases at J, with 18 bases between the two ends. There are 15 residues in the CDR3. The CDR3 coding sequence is TGTGCCAGCAGCAAAGCCGGGGCCGAGGGAGAGACCCAGTACTTC. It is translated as CASSKAGAEGETQYF.

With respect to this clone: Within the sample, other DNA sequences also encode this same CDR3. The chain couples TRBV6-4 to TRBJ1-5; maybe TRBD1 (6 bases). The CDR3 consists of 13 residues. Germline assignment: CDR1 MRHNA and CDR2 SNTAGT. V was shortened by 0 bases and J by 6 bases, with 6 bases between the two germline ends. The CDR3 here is CASSDSRGQPQHF. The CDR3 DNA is TGTGCCAGCAGTGACTCCAGGGGTCAGCCCCAGCATTTT.

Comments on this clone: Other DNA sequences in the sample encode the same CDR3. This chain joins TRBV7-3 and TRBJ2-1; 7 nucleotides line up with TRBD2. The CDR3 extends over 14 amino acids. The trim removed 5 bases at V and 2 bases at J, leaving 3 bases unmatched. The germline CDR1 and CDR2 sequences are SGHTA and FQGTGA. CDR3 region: CASSPGGPYNEQFF. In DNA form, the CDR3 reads TGTGCCAGCAGCCCGGGGGGTCCCTACAATGAGCAGTTCTTC.

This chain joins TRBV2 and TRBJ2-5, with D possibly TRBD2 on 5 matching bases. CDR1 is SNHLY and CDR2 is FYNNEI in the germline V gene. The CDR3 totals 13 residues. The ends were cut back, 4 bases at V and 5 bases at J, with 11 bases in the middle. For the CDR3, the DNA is TGTGCCAGCAGTGCGACGTGGAGGGAGACCCAGTACTTC. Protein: CASSATWRETQYF.

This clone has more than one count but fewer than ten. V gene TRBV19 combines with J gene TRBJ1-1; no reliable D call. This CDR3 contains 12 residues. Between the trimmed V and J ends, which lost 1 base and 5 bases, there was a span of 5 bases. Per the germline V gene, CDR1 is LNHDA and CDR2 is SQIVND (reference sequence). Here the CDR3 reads CASSIGPTEAFF. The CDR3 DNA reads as TGTGCCAGTAGTATAGGGCCGACTGAAGCTTTCTTT. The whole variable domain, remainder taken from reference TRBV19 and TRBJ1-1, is DGGITQSPKYLFRKEGQNVTLSCEQNLNHDAMYWYRQDPGQGLRLIYYSQIVNDFQKGDIAEGYSVSREKKESFPLTVTSAQKNPTAFYLCASSIGPTEAFFGQGTRLTVV.

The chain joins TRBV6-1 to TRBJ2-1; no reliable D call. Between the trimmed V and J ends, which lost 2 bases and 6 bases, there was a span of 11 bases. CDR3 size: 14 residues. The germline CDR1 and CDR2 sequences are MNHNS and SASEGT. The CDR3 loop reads CASSESDRVNEQFF. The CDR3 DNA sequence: TGTGCCAGCAGTGAATCTGATAGGGTCAATGAGCAGTTCTTC.

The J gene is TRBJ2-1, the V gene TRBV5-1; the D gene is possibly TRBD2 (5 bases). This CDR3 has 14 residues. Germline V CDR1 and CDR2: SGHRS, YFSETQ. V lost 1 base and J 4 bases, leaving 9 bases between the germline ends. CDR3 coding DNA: TGCGCCAGCAGCTTGACAGCGGAATACAATGAGCAGTTCTTC. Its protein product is CASSLTAEYNEQFF.

DNA of the CDR3: TGTGCCAGCAGCCGCGCCGCATCCTACGAGCAGTACTTC. Encoded protein: CASSRAASYEQYF. The rearrangement joins TRBV28 to TRBJ2-7; D uncertain. Germline CDR1 and CDR2: MDHEN and SYDVKM. Trimming took 6 bases from V and 1 from J, leaving 10 bases between them. The CDR3 has 13 residues.

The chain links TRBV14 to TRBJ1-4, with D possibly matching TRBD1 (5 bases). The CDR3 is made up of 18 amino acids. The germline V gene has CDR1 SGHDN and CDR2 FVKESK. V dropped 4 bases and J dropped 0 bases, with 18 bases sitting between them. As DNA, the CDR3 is TGTGCCAGCAGCCTCTACCGGGGACGGATCGCAACTAATGAAAAACTGTTTTTT. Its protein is CASSLYRGRIATNEKLFF. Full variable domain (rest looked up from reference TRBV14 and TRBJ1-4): EAGVTQFPSHSVIEKGQTVTLRCDPISGHDNLYWYRRVMGKEIKFLLHFVKESKQDESGMPNNRFLAERTGGTYSTLKVQPAELEDSGVYFCASSLYRGRIATNEKLFFGSGTQLSVL.

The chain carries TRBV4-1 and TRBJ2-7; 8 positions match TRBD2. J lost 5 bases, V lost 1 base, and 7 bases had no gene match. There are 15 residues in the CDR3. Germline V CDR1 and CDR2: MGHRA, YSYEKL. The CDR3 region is CASSQGSGRIHEQYF. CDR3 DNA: TGCGCCAGCAGCCAAGGAAGCGGGAGAATCCACGAGCAGTACTTC.

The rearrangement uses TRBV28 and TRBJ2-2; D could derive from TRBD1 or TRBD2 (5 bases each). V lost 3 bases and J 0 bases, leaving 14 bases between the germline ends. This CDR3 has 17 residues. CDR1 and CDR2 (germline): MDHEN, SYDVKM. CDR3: CASSLWFGTTNTGELFF. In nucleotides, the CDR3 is TGTGCCAGCAGTTTGTGGTTTGGGACGACGAACACCGGGGAGCTGTTTTTT.

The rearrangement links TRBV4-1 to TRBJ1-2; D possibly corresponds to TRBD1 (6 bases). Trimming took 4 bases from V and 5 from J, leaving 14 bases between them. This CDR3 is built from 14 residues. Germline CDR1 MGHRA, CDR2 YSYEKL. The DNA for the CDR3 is TGCGCCAGCAGCCCCACAGGGTTTGCATATGGCTACACCTTC. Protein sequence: CASSPTGFAYGYTF.

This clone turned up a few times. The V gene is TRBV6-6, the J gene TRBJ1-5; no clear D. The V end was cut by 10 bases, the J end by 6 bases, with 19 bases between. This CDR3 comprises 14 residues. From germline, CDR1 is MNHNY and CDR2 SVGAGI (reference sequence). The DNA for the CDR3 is TGTGCCACCACGCCCCAACTCAATGGTCAGCCCCAGCATTTT. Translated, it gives CATTPQLNGQPQHF.

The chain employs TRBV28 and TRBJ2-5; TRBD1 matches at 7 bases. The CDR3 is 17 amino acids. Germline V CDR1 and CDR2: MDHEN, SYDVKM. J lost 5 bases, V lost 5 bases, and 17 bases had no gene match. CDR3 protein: CASSRTGADQRHETQYF. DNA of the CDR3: TGTGCCAGCAGTCGGACAGGAGCGGACCAGCGTCACGAGACCCAGTACTTC.

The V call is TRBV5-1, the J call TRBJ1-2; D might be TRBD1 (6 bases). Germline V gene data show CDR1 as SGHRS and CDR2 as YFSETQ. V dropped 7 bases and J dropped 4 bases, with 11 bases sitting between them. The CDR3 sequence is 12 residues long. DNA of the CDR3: TGCGCCAGCGGCCGGGACACCTATGGCTACACCTTC. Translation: CASGRDTYGYTF.

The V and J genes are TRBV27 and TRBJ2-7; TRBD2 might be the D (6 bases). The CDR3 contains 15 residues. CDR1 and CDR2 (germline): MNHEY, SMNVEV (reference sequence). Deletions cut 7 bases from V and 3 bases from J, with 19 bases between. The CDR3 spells CASKLHRRGDYEQYF. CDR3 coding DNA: TGTGCCAGCAAATTGCATAGGCGGGGCGACTACGAGCAGTACTTC.

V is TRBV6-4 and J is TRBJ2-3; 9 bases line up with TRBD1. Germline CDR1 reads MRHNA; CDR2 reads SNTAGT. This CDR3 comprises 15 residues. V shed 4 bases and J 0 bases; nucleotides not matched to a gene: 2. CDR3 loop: CASSGTGESTDTQYF. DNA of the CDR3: TGTGCCAGCAGTGGGACAGGGGAAAGCACAGATACGCAGTATTTT.

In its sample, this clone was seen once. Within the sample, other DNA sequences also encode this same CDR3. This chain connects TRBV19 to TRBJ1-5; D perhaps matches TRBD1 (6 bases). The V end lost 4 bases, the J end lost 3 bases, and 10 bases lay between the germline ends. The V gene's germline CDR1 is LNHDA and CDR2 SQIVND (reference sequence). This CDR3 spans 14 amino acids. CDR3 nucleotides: TGTGCCAGTAGTAGGGACACATACAATCAGCCCCAGCATTTT. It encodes CASSRDTYNQPQHF.

The CDR3 DNA sequence: TGTGCCAGCAGCCCACAGGGGGGGATCGGGGAGCAGTACTTC. This gives the protein CASSPQGGIGEQYF. The gene calls are TRBV2 and TRBJ2-7, with D perhaps matching TRBD1 (8 bases). Germline V gives CDR1 SNHLY, CDR2 FYNNEI. The CDR3 runs to 14 residues. V dropped 6 bases and J dropped 7 bases, with 19 bases sitting between them.

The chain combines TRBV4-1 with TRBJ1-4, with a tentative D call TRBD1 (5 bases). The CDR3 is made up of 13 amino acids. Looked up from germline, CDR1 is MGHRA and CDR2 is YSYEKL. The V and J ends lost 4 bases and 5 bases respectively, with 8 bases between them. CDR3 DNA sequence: TGCGCCAGCAGCCGACGGGGGAATGAAAAACTGTTTTTT. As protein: CASSRRGNEKLFF.

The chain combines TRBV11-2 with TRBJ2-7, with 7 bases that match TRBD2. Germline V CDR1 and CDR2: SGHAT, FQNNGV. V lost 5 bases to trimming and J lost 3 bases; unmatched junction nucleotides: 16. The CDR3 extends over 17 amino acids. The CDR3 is CASSPLGLPKTFYEQYF. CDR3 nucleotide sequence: TGTGCCAGCAGCCCACTGGGACTACCTAAAACCTTCTACGAGCAGTACTTC.

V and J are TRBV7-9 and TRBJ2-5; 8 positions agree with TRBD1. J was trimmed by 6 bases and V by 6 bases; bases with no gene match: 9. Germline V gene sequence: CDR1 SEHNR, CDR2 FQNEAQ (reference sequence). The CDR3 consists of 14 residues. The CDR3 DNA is TGTGCCAGCAGAAAAGACAGGGGAGGTCAGACCCAGTACTTC. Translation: CASRKDRGGQTQYF.

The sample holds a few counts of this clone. The CDR3 is CSVSEYSSTEAFF. As DNA, the CDR3 is TGCAGCGTTTCCGAGTATTCGAGCACTGAAGCTTTCTTT. V and J are TRBV29-1 and TRBJ1-1; unclear D gene. V was cut by 5 bases and J by 4 bases, with 14 bases left in between. Germline CDR1 reads SQVTM; CDR2 reads ANQGSEA. The CDR3 length is 13 residues.

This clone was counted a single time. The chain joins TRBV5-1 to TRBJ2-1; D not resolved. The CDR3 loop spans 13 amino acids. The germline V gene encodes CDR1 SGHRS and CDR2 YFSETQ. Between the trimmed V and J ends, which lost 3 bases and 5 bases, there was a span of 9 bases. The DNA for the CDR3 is TGCGCCAGCAGCTCCGTAGCAGACAATGAGCAGTTCTTC. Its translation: CASSSVADNEQFF.

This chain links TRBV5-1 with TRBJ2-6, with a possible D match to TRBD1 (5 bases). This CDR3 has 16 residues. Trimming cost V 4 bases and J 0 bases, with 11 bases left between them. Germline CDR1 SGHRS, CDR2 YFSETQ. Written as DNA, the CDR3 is TGCGCCAGCAGCAGCCAGGGTCTCTCTGGGGCCAACGTCCTGACTTTC. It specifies CASSSQGLSGANVLTF.